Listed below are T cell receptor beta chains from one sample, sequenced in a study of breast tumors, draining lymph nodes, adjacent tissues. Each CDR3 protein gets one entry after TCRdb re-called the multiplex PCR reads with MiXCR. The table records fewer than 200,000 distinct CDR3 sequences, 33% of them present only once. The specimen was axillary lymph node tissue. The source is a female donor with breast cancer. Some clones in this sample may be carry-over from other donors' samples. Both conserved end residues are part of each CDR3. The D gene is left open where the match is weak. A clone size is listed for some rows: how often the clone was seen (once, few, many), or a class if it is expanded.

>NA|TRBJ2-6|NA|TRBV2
CASRFSDGANVLTF
TGTGCCAGCAGATTCAGCGACGGGGCCAACGTCCTGACTTTC
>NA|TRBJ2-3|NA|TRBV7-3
CASSLGYNEQYF
TGTGCCAGCAGCTTAGGCTACAATGAGCAGTATTTT
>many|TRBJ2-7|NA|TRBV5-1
CASSLLQPPYEQYF
TGCGCCAGCAGCTTACTACAGCCCCCCTACGAGCAGTACTTC
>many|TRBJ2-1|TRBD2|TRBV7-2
CASRHRDGTRSYEQFF
TGTGCCAGCAGGCATAGGGACGGGACTAGAAGCTATGAGCAGTTCTTC
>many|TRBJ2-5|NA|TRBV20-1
CSALAQEETQYF
TGCAGTGCCTTGGCCCAGGAGGAGACCCAGTACTTC
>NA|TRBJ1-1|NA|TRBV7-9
CASNIVGADTEAFF
TGTGCCAGCAACATTGTAGGGGCCGACACTGAAGCTTTCTTT
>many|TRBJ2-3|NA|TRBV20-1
CSARRDTSTDTQYF
TGCAGTGCCCGAAGGGACACAAGCACAGATACGCAGTATTTT
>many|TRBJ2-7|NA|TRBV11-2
CASSLHHYEQYF
TGTGCCAGCAGCCTACACCACTACGAGCAGTACTTC
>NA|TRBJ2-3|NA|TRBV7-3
CASSLPGDRAYNEQYF
TGTGCCAGCAGCTTACCGGGGGACCGGGCGTACAATGAGCAGTATTTT
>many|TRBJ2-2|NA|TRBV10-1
CASNPGLNTGELFF
TGCGCCAGCAACCCGGGACTCAACACCGGGGAGCTGTTTTTT
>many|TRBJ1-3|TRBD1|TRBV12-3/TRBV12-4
CASSYGQGNTIYF
TGTGCCAGCAGTTACGGACAGGGGAACACCATATATTTT
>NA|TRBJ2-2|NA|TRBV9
CASSVATTGELFF
TGTGCCAGCAGCGTAGCTACAACAGGGGAGCTGTTTTTT
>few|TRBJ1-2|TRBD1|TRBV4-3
CASSQETGVGYTF
TGCGCCAGCAGCCAAGAAACAGGGGTTGGCTACACCTTC
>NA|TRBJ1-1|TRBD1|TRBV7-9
CASSPRDRGMGTEAFF
TGTGCCAGCAGCCCCCGGGACAGGGGGATGGGCACTGAAGCTTTCTTT
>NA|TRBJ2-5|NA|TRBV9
CASSNGQETQYF
TGTGCCAGCAGCAACGGACAGGAGACCCAGTACTTC
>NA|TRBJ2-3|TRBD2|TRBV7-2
CASREAGGPNEQYF
TGTGCCAGCCGAGAGGCGGGAGGGCCGAATGAGCAGTATTTT
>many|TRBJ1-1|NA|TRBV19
CASRGRRDAEAFF
TGTGCCAGTAGGGGGAGGAGGGACGCTGAAGCTTTCTTT
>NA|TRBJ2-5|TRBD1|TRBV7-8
CASSLRGQSHTEETQYF
TGTGCCAGCAGCTTAAGGGGACAGAGTCACACTGAAGAGACCCAGTACTTC
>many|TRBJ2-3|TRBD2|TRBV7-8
CASSSWGGGTDTQYF
TGTGCCAGCAGCTCCTGGGGGGGGGGCACAGATACGCAGTATTTT
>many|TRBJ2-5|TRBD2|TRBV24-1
CATSDRTSGSRETQYF
TGTGCCACCAGTGATCGGACTAGCGGGAGTAGGGAGACCCAGTACTTC
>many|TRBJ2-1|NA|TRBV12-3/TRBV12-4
CASSFVGAYNEQFF
TGTGCCAGCAGTTTCGTCGGGGCGTACAATGAGCAGTTCTTC
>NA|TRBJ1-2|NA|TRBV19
CASSFLGTPGYTF
TGTGCCAGTAGTTTCCTCGGGACACCTGGCTACACCTTC
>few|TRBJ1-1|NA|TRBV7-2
CASSLTTMNTEAFF
TGTGCCAGCAGCTTAACCACCATGAACACTGAAGCTTTCTTT
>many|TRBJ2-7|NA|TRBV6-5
CASSYLLGAYEQYF
TGTGCCAGCAGTTATCTTCTAGGGGCCTACGAGCAGTACTTC
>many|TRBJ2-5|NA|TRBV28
CASQPLRTRQETQYF
TGTGCCAGCCAACCTCTCCGGACACGTCAAGAGACCCAGTACTTC
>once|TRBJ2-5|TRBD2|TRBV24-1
CATSGSGGTYNETQYF
TGTGCCACCAGTGGGAGCGGGGGAACATACAATGAGACCCAGTACTTC
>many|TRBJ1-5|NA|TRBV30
CAWSTQGVGNQPQHF
TGTGCCTGGAGTACCCAAGGCGTAGGGAATCAGCCCCAGCATTTT
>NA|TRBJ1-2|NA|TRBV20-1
CSARSDYLLETF
TGCAGTGCTAGATCTGACTACCTGCTGGAGACCTTC
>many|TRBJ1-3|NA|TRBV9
CASSRTPYSGNTIYF
TGTGCCAGCAGCCGCACACCCTACTCTGGAAACACCATATATTTT
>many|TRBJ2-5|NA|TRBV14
CASSKEISRSQETQYF
TGTGCCAGCAGCAAGGAGATTTCTCGGAGCCAAGAGACCCAGTACTTC
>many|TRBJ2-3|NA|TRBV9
CASGLSAVNF
TGTGCCAGCGGGTTATCCGCAGTGAATTTT
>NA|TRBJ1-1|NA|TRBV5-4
CASSLWHLNTEAFF
TGTGCCAGCAGCTTGTGGCATTTGAACACTGAAGCTTTCTTT
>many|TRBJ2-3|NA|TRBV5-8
CASSRDTLLWATDTQYF
TGTGCCAGCAGCAGGGACACATTACTGTGGGCCACAGATACGCAGTATTTT
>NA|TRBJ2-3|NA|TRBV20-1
CSAMGSGAPDTQYF
TGCAGTGCTATGGGTAGTGGGGCGCCAGATACGCAGTATTTT
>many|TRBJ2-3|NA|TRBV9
CASSRWGDSTDTQYF
TGTGCCAGCAGCCGGTGGGGGGATAGCACAGATACGCAGTATTTT
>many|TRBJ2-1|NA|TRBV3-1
CASSQTPAEQFF
TGTGCCAGCAGCCAAACTCCGGCTGAGCAGTTCTTC
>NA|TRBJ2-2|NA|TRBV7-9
CASSYPPGVSSGELFF
TGTGCCAGCAGCTACCCGCCGGGGGTTAGCTCTGGGGAGCTGTTTTTT
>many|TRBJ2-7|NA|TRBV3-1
CASSQGAFLGLHF
TGTGCCAGCAGCCAAGGCGCTTTCCTCGGCTTGCACTTC